These 25 T cell receptor beta chains originate from one sample sequenced in a study of PD-L1 blockade in urothelial cancer. The table came from immunoSEQ multiplex PCR; TCRdb's copy has only in-frame clones and leaves some out. The sample includes some 45,000 clones, 88% of them seen just once. Time point indicated: pretreatment peripheral blood. Specimen: PBMCs, collected around atezolizumab (anti-PD-L1) treatment. Receptor source: a donor aged 40 or older with urothelial cancer.

The rearrangement joins TRBV9 to TRBJ2-7, with 8 bases identical to TRBD2. Germline trimming cut 0 bases from V and 0 bases from J; bases unmatched to any gene: 2. Germline V gene lookup returns CDR1 SGDLS and CDR2 YYNGEE. The CDR3 runs 15 residues. CDR3 region: CASSVESGSSYEQYF. As DNA, the CDR3 is TGTGCCAGCAGCGTAGAAAGCGGGAGCTCCTACGAGCAGTACTTC.

The V call is TRBV6-1, the J call TRBJ1-3; TRBD1 aligns across 8 bases. The CDR3 loop spans 17 amino acids. The germline V gene encodes CDR1 MNHNS and CDR2 SASEGT. With 4 bases clipped from V and 2 bases from J, the junction kept 10 bases outside the gene matches. In DNA form, the CDR3 reads TGTGCCAGCAGTGTGTGGACAGGGAGGGTCACTGGAAACACCATATATTTT. Protein: CASSVWTGRVTGNTIYF.

The V call is TRBV29-1, the J call TRBJ2-7; 7 bases match TRBD2. J was trimmed by 3 bases and V by 4 bases; bases with no gene match: 6. CDR1 is SQVTM, CDR2 ANQGSEA, per germline. The CDR3 loop spans 13 amino acids. The CDR3, as DNA: TGCAGCGTTGTGCTAGCGGACTTCTACGAGCAGTACTTC. This sequence encodes CSVVLADFYEQYF.

This clone showed up just once. The chain has TRBV28 and TRBJ1-2; possibly TRBD1 for D (5 bases). The CDR3 is 12 amino acids. The germline V gene has CDR1 MDHEN and CDR2 SYDVKM. Trimming left V 8 bases short and J 2 bases short, with 9 bases between. The CDR3 here is CASGRGNYGYTF. The CDR3 bases are TGTGCCAGCGGGAGGGGAAACTATGGCTACACCTTC.

The chain links TRBV5-4 to TRBJ2-1, with TRBD2 matching over 11 bases. Germline CDR1 is SGHNT and CDR2 is YYREEE (reference sequence). Trimming cost V 4 bases and J 7 bases; bases outside gene matches: 4. The CDR3 sequence is 14 residues long. In DNA form, the CDR3 reads TGTGCCAGCAGCCCCCGGACTAGCGGGAATGAGCAGTTCTTC. This translates into CASSPRTSGNEQFF.

The chain recombines TRBV7-2 with TRBJ2-2; possibly TRBD2 for D (5 bases). Germline V gene lookup returns CDR1 SGHTA and CDR2 FQGNSA. CDR3 length: 15 residues. V lost 5 bases, J lost 1 base, and 11 bases lay in between. For the CDR3, the DNA is TGTGCCAGCAGCCGGGCGGGTGGGAACACCGGGGAGCTGTTTTTT. It encodes CASSRAGGNTGELFF.

Only a few counts were recorded for this clone. The chain recombines TRBV19 with TRBJ1-1, with 7 nucleotides matching TRBD1. Germline lookup yields CDR1 LNHDA and CDR2 SQIVND (reference sequence). J was trimmed by 1 base and V by 3 bases; bases with no gene match: 2. The CDR3 runs to 14 residues. The CDR3 sequence: CASSMDRRNTEAFF. In nucleotides, the CDR3 is TGTGCCAGTAGTATGGACAGGCGGAACACTGAAGCTTTCTTT. Combining the CDR3 with reference TRBV19 and TRBJ1-1 gives the whole variable domain DGGITQSPKYLFRKEGQNVTLSCEQNLNHDAMYWYRQDPGQGLRLIYYSQIVNDFQKGDIAEGYSVSREKKESFPLTVTSAQKNPTAFYLCASSMDRRNTEAFFGQGTRLTVV.

The chain uses TRBV7-3 and TRBJ1-5; D gene uncertain. The CDR3 extends over 12 amino acids. CDR1 and CDR2 (germline): SGHTA, FQGTGA. V lost 4 bases and J 3 bases, leaving 4 bases between the germline ends. The CDR3 region has the DNA TGTGCCAGCAGCTCGTACAATCAGCCCCAGCATTTT. Translated, it gives CASSSYNQPQHF.

The gene calls are TRBV30 and TRBJ1-4, with 8 bases aligning to TRBD1. V was pared by 3 bases and J by 13 bases, with 7 bases of the junction left unmatched. The CDR3 sequence is 12 residues long. Germline V CDR1 and CDR2: GTSNPN, SVGIG (reference sequence). CDR3: CAWSPDRGGLFF. The DNA for the CDR3 is TGTGCCTGGAGCCCCGACAGGGGCGGACTGTTTTTT.

The genes are TRBV11-3 and TRBJ2-1, with D tentatively TRBD2 (6 bases). Trimming removed 3 bases at V and 1 base at J, with 7 bases between. CDR3 size: 14 residues. Germline V lookup: CDR1 SGHNT, CDR2 YENEEA. The CDR3 nucleotides are TGTGCCAGCAGCTTGGGGGGATCCTACAATGAGCAGTTCTTC. Translation gives CASSLGGSYNEQFF.

The count of this clone is one. This chain connects TRBV6-1 to TRBJ2-5, with 9 nucleotides matching TRBD2. V gave up 4 bases and J gave up 4 bases; unmatched junction bases: 7. From germline, CDR1 is MNHNS and CDR2 SASEGT. The CDR3 loop spans 15 amino acids. For the CDR3, the DNA is TGTGCCAGCAGTGTTCCCTATAGCGGGAGAGAGACCCAGTACTTC. Its translation: CASSVPYSGRETQYF.

This CDR3 is CASTWDRQETQYF. CDR3 coding DNA: TGTGCCAGCACATGGGACAGACAAGAGACCCAGTACTTC. This chain uses TRBV18 with TRBJ2-5; 7 bases fit TRBD1. The CDR3 runs to 13 residues. Germline CDR1 and CDR2: KGHSH and LQKENI. Trimming at V came to 8 bases and at J to 2 bases, leaving 5 bases not matched to a gene.

J is TRBJ1-2 and V is TRBV13; D remains unclear. With 0 bases removed from V and 2 bases from J, the gap between germline ends came to 10 bases. The CDR3 has 15 amino acids. Germline V gene data show CDR1 as PRHDT and CDR2 as FYEKMQ (reference sequence). The CDR3, as DNA: TGTGCCAGCAGCTTAGGCCTAGCGGCCAACTATGGCTACACCTTC. The encoded protein is CASSLGLAANYGYTF.

This sequence joins TRBV5-1 and TRBJ2-7; 7 nucleotides agree with TRBD2. Germline-derived CDR1 and CDR2 are SGHRS and YFSETQ. This CDR3 has 14 residues. With V trimmed by 5 bases and J by 0 bases, 5 bases remained unmatched. CDR3 amino acids: CASRRAGSSYEQYF. In nucleotides, the CDR3 is TGCGCCAGCAGAAGAGCGGGGAGCTCCTACGAGCAGTACTTC.

V is TRBV15 and J is TRBJ2-1; possibly TRBD2 for D (5 bases). Germline assignment: CDR1 LNHNV and CDR2 YYDKDF (reference sequence). Trimming removed 5 bases from V and 0 bases from J, with 14 bases in between. The CDR3 runs to 16 residues. The CDR3 DNA reads as TGTGCCACCAGCCCCCGGGGAGAGAGCTCCTACAATGAGCAGTTCTTC. Protein: CATSPRGESSYNEQFF.

This clone came up once. This chain joins TRBV7-8 and TRBJ2-3; TRBD1 might be the D (5 bases). Germline V gene sequence: CDR1 SGHVS, CDR2 FQNEAQ. V gave up 1 base and J gave up 5 bases, with 16 bases separating them. CDR3 size: 16 residues. The CDR3, as DNA: TGTGCCAGCAGCTTAGGTGTGGCAGGGTGGGTAGATACGCAGTATTTT. It codes for CASSLGVAGWVDTQYF.

The J gene is TRBJ2-3, the V gene TRBV7-3, with 12 bases matching TRBD2. Germline CDR1 is SGHTA and CDR2 is FQGTGA. CDR3 size: 15 residues. J lost 2 bases, V lost 5 bases, and 2 bases had no gene match. CDR3: CASSLAGGDTDTQYF. The DNA for the CDR3 is TGTGCCAGCAGCCTAGCGGGAGGGGACACAGATACGCAGTATTTT. Combining the CDR3 with reference TRBV7-3 and TRBJ2-3 gives the whole variable domain GAGVSQTPSNKVTEKGKYVELRCDPISGHTALYWYRQSLGQGPEFLIYFQGTGAADDSGLPNDRFFAVRPEGSVSTLKIQRTERGDSAVYLCASSLAGGDTDTQYFGPGTRLTVL.

This clone was recorded once. This rearrangement joins TRBV30 to TRBJ2-1, with 7 bases identical to TRBD1. The CDR3 extends over 15 amino acids. Losses at the gene ends were 0 bases for V and 3 bases for J; bases not matched to a gene: 5. From germline, CDR1 is GTSNPN and CDR2 SVGIG (reference sequence). The CDR3 reads CAWSVRQGYYNEQFF. Written as DNA, the CDR3 is TGTGCCTGGAGTGTACGACAGGGCTACTACAATGAGCAGTTCTTC.

This clone was recorded only once. This chain links TRBV9 with TRBJ2-7, with TRBD1 matching over 10 bases. The CDR3 runs 15 residues. The V segment lost 0 bases and the J segment 3 bases; nucleotides outside the gene matches: 3. Germline CDR1 is SGDLS and CDR2 is YYNGEE. The DNA for the CDR3 is TGTGCCAGCAGCGTAGACTGGACAGGGGGCTACGAGCAGTACTTC. Its protein is CASSVDWTGGYEQYF.

The chain joins TRBV5-1 to TRBJ2-3; 7 positions agree with TRBD2. Germline V lookup: CDR1 SGHRS, CDR2 YFSETQ. This CDR3 has 15 amino acids. Unmatched junction bases numbered 5, after V lost 4 bases and J lost 0 bases. This CDR3 is CASSPLRESTDTQYF. The DNA for the CDR3 is TGCGCCAGCAGCCCTTTGCGGGAGAGCACAGATACGCAGTATTTT. Drawing the rest from reference TRBV5-1 and TRBJ2-3, the complete variable domain is KAGVTQTPRYLIKTRGQQVTLSCSPISGHRSVSWYQQTPGQGLQFLFEYFSETQRNKGNFPGRFSGRQFSNSRSEMNVSTLELGDSALYLCASSPLRESTDTQYFGPGTRLTVL.

This chain uses TRBV5-8 with TRBJ2-7; 14 positions agree with TRBD2. Germline V gene lookup returns CDR1 SGHTS and CDR2 YDEGEE. V lost 3 bases, J lost 3 bases, and 11 bases stayed unmatched. This CDR3 is built from 18 residues. CDR3 loop: CASSSLRLAGGKNYEQYF. The CDR3 DNA sequence: TGTGCCAGCAGCTCACTTCGACTAGCGGGAGGGAAAAACTACGAGCAGTACTTC.

This clone showed up just once. The rearrangement joins TRBV19 to TRBJ1-5; D remains ambiguous. Per germline, CDR1 LNHDA and CDR2 SQIVND (reference sequence). This CDR3 contains 15 residues. V was cut by 1 base and J by 0 bases, with 7 bases left in between. Written as DNA, the CDR3 is TGTGCCAGTAGTATAGTGGCGGGTAGCAATCAGCCCCAGCATTTT. Amino acid sequence: CASSIVAGSNQPQHF.

This chain uses TRBV4-1 with TRBJ1-4, with TRBD1 identical over 7 bases. Germline lookup yields CDR1 MGHRA and CDR2 YSYEKL. The CDR3 consists of 14 residues. J lost 9 bases, V lost 5 bases, and 9 bases had no gene match. The CDR3 DNA sequence: TGCGCCAGCAGCTCAATCGGACAGGCCCAAAAACTGTTTTTT. It specifies CASSSIGQAQKLFF.

V and J are TRBV19 and TRBJ2-7; no clear D gene. In germline, CDR1 is LNHDA, CDR2 SQIVND (reference sequence). The CDR3 has 14 amino acids. Trimming shortened V by 6 bases and J by 2 bases, and 14 bases separated the two germline ends. CDR3 sequence (DNA): TGTGCCAGTAGCACCACCCCCGACACCTACGAGCAGTACTTC. Its protein is CASSTTPDTYEQYF.

The rearrangement joins TRBV5-1 to TRBJ2-5; a possible D gene is TRBD2 (7 bases). Germline-derived CDR1 and CDR2 are SGHRS and YFSETQ. The ends were cut back, 0 bases at V and 4 bases at J, with 13 bases in the middle. The CDR3 is 15 residues long. The CDR3 coding sequence is TGCGCCAGCAGCTTGGAGGGGGGGCTAGGAGAGACCCAGTACTTC. This sequence encodes CASSLEGGLGETQYF.